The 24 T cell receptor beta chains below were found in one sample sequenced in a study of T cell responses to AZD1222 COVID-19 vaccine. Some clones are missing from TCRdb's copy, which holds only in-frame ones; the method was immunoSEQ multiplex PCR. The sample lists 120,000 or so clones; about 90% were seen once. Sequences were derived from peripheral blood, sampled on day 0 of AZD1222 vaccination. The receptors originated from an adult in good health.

This chain's CDR3 is CASSGRQLNEKLFF. CDR3 DNA: TGTGCCAGCAGCGGTAGACAGCTTAATGAAAAACTGTTTTTT. This chain joins TRBV25-1 and TRBJ1-4; TRBD1 might be the D (5 bases). This CDR3 comprises 14 residues. Germline V gives CDR1 MGHDK, CDR2 SYGVNS. V lost 6 bases and J lost 4, with 12 bases in between.

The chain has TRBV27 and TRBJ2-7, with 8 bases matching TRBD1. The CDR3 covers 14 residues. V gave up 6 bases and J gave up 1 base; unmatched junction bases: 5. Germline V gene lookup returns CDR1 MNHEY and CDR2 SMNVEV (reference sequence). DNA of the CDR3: TGTGCCAGCAGCGATAGGACAGGGTCCTACGAGCAGTACTTC. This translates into CASSDRTGSYEQYF.

The CDR3 bases are TGTGCCATCAGTGAGGAACCCGGGGCCTATGGCTATGGCTACACCTTC. It translates to CAISEEPGAYGYGYTF. V usage is TRBV10-3 and J usage is TRBJ1-2; weak D call: TRBD1 (5 bases). The length of the CDR3 is 16 residues. The V end lost 2 bases, the J end lost 4 bases, and 17 bases lay between the germline ends. Germline V CDR1 and CDR2: ENHRY, SYGVKD.

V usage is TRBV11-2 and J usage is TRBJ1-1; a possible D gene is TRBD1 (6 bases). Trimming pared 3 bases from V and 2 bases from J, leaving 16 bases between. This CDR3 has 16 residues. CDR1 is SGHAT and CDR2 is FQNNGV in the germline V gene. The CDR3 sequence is CASSFWGGSGNTEAFF. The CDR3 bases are TGTGCCAGCAGCTTCTGGGGGGGCAGCGGAAACACTGAAGCTTTCTTT.

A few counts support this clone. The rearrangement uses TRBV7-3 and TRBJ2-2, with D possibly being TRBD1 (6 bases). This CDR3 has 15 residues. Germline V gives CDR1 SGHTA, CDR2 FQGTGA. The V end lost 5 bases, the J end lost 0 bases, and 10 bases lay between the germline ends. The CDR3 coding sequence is TGTGCCAGCAGCGGAACAGGGACGAACACCGGGGAGCTGTTTTTT. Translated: CASSGTGTNTGELFF. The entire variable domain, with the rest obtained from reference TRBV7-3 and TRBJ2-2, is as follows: GAGVSQTPSNKVTEKGKYVELRCDPISGHTALYWYRQSLGQGPEFLIYFQGTGAADDSGLPNDRFFAVRPEGSVSTLKIQRTERGDSAVYLCASSGTGTNTGELFFGEGSRLTVL.

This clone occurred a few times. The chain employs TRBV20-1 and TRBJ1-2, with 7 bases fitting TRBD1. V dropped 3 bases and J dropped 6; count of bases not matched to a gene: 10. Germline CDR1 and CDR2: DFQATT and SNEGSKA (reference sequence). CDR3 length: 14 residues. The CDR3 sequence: CSASHPTGIDGYTF. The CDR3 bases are TGCAGTGCTAGTCACCCGACAGGGATAGATGGCTACACCTTC.

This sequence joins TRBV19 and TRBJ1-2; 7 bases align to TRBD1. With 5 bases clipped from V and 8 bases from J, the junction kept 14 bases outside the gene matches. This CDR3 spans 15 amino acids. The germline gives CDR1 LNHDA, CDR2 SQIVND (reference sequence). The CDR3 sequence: CASSSRDRSYRGYTF. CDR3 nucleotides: TGTGCCAGTAGTTCTAGGGACAGATCTTACCGAGGCTACACCTTC.

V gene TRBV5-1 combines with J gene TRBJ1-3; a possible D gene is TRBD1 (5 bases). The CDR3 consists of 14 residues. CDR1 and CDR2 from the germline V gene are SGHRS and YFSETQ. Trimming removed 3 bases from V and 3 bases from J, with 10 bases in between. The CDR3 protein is CASSSEGFGNTIYF. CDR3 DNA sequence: TGCGCCAGCAGCTCCGAGGGGTTTGGAAACACCATATATTTT.

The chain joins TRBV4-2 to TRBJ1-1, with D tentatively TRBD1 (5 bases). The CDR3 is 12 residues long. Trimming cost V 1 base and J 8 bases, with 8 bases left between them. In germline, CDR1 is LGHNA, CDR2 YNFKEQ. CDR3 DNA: TGTGCCAGCAGCCAAGTGCGGGGGGAAGCTTTCTTT. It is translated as CASSQVRGEAFF.

CDR3 loop: CASSQDGYGYTF. DNA of the CDR3: TGTGCCAGCAGCCAAGACGGGTATGGCTACACCTTC. The chain has TRBV3-1 (or the pseudogene TRBV3-2) and TRBJ1-2; no clear D. V lost 0 bases and J lost 5, with 4 bases in between. Germline values: CDR1 LGHDT, CDR2 YNNKEL (reference sequence). This CDR3 spans 12 amino acids.

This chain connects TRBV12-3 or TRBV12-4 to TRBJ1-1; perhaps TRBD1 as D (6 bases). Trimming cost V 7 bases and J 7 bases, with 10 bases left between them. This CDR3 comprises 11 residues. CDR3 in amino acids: CASTGVDEAFF. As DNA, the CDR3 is TGTGCCAGCACAGGGGTGGATGAAGCTTTCTTT.

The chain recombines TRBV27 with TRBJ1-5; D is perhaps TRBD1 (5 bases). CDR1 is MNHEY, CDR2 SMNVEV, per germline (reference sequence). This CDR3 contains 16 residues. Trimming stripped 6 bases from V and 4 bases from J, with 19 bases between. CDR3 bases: TGTGCCAGCAGCTCGGGGGGGTGGGCTAGAAATCAGCCCCAGCATTTT. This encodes CASSSGGWARNQPQHF.

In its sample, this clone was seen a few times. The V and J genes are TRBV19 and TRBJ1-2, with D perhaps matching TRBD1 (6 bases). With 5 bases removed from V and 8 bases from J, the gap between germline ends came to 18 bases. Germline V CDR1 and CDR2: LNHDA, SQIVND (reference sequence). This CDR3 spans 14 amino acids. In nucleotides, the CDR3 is TGTGCCAGTAGTTCAGCCGGGACAACCCTGGGCTACACCTTC. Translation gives CASSSAGTTLGYTF.

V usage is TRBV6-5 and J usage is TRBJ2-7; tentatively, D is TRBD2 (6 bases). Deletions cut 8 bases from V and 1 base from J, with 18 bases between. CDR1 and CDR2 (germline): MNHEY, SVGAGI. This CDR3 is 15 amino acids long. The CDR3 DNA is TGTGCCAGCCTCAAAGGCCGGGGAGGATCCTACGAGCAGTACTTC. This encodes CASLKGRGGSYEQYF.

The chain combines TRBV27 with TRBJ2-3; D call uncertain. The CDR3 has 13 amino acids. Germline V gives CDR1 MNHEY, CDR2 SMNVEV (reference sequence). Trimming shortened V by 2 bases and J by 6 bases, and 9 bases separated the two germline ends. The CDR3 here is CASSLQMADTQYF. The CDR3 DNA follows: TGTGCCAGCAGTTTACAAATGGCGGATACGCAGTATTTT.

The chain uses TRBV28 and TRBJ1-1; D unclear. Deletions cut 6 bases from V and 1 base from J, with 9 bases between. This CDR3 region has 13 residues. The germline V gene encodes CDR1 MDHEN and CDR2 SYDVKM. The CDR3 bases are TGTGCCAGCAGGGAGGGATGGAACACTGAAGCTTTCTTT. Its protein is CASREGWNTEAFF.

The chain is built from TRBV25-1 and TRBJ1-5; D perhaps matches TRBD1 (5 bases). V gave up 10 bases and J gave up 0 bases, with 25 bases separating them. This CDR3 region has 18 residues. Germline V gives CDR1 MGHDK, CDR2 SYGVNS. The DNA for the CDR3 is TGTGCCATCACCGGCCAGGGTCCGAGTAGATATAGCAATCAGCCCCAGCATTTT. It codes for CAITGQGPSRYSNQPQHF.

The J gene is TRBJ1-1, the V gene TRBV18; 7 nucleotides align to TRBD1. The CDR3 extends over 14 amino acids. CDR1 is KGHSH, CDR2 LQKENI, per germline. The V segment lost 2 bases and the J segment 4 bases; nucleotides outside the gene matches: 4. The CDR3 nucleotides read TGTGCCAGCTCACCAGAGGGGGCGGGCACTGAAGCTTTCTTT. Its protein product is CASSPEGAGTEAFF. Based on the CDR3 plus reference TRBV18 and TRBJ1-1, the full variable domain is NAGVMQNPRHLVRRRGQEARLRCSPMKGHSHVYWYRQLPEEGLKFMVYLQKENIIDESGMPKERFSAEFPKEGPSILRIQQVVRGDSAAYFCASSPEGAGTEAFFGQGTRLTVV.

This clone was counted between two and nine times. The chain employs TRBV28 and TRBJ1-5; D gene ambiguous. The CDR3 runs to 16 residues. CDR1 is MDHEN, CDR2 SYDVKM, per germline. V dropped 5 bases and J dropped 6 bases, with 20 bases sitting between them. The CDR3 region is CASSPINPAFAQPQHF. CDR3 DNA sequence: TGTGCCAGCAGTCCAATAAACCCTGCATTTGCTCAGCCCCAGCATTTT. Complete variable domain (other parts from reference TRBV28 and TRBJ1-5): DVKVTQSSRYLVKRTGEKVFLECVQDMDHENMFWYRQDPGLGLRLIYFSYDVKMKEKGDIPEGYSVSREKKERFSLILESASTNQTSMYLCASSPINPAFAQPQHFGDGTRLSIL.

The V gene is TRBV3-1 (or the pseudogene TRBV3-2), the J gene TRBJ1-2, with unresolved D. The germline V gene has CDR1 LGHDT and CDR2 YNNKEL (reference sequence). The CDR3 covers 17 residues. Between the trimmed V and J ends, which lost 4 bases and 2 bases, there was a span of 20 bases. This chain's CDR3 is CASSRKWSQMLNYGYTF. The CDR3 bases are TGTGCCAGCAGCCGTAAGTGGTCGCAGATGCTCAACTATGGCTACACCTTC.

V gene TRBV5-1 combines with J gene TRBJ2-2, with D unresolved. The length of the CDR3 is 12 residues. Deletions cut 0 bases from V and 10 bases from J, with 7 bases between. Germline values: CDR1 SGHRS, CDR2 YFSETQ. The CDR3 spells CASSLGHTELFF. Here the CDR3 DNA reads TGCGCCAGCAGCTTGGGGCATACGGAGCTGTTTTTT. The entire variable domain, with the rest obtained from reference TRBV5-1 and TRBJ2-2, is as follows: KAGVTQTPRYLIKTRGQQVTLSCSPISGHRSVSWYQQTPGQGLQFLFEYFSETQRNKGNFPGRFSGRQFSNSRSEMNVSTLELGDSALYLCASSLGHTELFFGEGSRLTVL.

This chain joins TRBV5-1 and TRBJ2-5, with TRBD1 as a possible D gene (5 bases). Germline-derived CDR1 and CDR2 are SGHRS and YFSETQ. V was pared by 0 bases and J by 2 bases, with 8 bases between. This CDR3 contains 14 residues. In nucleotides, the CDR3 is TGCGCCAGCAGCTTGGGACAGCTACAAGAGACCCAGTACTTC. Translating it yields CASSLGQLQETQYF. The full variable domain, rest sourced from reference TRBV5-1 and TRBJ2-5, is KAGVTQTPRYLIKTRGQQVTLSCSPISGHRSVSWYQQTPGQGLQFLFEYFSETQRNKGNFPGRFSGRQFSNSRSEMNVSTLELGDSALYLCASSLGQLQETQYFGPGTRLLVL.

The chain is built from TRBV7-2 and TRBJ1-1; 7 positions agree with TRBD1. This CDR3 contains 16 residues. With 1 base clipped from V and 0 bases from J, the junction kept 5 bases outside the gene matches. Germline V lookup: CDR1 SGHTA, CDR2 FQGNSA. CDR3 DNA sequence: TGTGCCAGCAGCTTAGGTGGGACAGAATTGAACACTGAAGCTTTCTTT. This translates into CASSLGGTELNTEAFF. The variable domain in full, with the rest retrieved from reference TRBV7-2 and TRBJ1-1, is GAGVSQSPSNKVTEKGKDVELRCDPISGHTALYWYRQSLGQGLEFLIYFQGNSAPDKSGLPSDRFSAERTGGSVSTLTIQRTQQEDSAVYLCASSLGGTELNTEAFFGQGTRLTVV.

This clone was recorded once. Written as DNA, the CDR3 is TGTGCCAGCACCCGGGACAGGCAGAACTTGAACACCGGGGAGCTGTTTTTT. Translation gives CASTRDRQNLNTGELFF. This rearrangement joins TRBV5-4 to TRBJ2-2; 8 nucleotides line up with TRBD1. The germline V gene encodes CDR1 SGHNT and CDR2 YYREEE (reference sequence). Trimming at V came to 6 bases and at J to 1 base, leaving 11 bases not matched to a gene. CDR3 length: 17 amino acids.